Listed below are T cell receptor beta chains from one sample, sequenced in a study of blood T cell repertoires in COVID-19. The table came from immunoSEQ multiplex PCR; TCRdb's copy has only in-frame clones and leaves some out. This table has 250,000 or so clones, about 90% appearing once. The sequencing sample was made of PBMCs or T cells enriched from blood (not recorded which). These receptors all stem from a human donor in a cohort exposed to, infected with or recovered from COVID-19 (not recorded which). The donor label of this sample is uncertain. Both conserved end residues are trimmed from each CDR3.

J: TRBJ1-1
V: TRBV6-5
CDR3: ASSYSVQPNTEAF

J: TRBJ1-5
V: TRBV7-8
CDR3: ASSLGSGSLNYQPQH

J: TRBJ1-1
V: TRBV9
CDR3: ASSSIYSTEAF

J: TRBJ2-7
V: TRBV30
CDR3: AWSGGGQPYEQY

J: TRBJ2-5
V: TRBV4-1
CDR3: ASSQEGLLYQETQY

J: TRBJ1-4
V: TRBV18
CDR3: ASSTTGGRAEKLF

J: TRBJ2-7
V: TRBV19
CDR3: ASSIGQGPNEQY

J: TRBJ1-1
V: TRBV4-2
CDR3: ASSQDLTGNTEAF

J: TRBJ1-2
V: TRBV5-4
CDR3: ASSLGQGAVYGYT

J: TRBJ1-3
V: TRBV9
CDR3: ASSVGGGGNTIY

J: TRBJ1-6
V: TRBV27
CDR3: ASSFSTGVGSPLH